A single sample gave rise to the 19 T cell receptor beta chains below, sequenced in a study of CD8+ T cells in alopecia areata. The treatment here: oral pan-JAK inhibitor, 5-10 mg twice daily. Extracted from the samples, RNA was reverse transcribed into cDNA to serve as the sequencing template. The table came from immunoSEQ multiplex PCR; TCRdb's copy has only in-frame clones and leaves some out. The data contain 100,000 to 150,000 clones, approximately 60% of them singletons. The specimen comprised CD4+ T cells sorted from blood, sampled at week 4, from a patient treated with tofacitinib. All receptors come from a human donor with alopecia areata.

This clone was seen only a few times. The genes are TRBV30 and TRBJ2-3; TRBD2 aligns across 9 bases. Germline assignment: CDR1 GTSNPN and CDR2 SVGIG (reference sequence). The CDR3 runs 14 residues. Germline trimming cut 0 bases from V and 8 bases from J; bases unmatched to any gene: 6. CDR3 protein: CAWSVAGGQATQYF. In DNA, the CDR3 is TGTGCCTGGAGTGTAGCGGGAGGTCAGGCTACGCAGTATTTT. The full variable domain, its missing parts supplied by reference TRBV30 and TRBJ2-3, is SQTIHQWPATLVQPVGSPLSLECTVEGTSNPNLYWYRQAAGRGLQLLFYSVGIGQISSEVPQNLSASRPQDRQFILSSKKLLLSDSGFYLCAWSVAGGQATQYFGPGTRLTVL.

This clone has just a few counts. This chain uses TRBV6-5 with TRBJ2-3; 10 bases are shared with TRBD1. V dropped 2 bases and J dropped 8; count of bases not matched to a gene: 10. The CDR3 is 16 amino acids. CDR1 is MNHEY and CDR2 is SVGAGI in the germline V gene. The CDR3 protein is CASSYRDRGPLATQYF. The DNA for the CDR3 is TGTGCCAGCAGTTACCGGGACAGGGGCCCTCTTGCTACGCAGTATTTT.

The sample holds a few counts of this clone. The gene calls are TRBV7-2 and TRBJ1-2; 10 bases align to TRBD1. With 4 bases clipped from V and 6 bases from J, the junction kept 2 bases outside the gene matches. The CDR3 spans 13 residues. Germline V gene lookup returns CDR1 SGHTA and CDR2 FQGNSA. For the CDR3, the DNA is TGTGCCAGCAGCTCGGGACAGGGGAATGGCTACACCTTC. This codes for CASSSGQGNGYTF.

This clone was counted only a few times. The CDR3 loop reads CASSQKPRGPYEQYF. The CDR3, as DNA: TGCGCCAGCAGCCAAAAGCCCAGGGGGCCGTACGAGCAGTACTTC. This chain uses TRBV4-3 with TRBJ2-7; 8 bases align to TRBD1. J lost 4 bases, V lost 2 bases, and 7 bases had no gene match. This CDR3 spans 15 amino acids. Germline CDR1 is LGHNA and CDR2 is YSLEER.

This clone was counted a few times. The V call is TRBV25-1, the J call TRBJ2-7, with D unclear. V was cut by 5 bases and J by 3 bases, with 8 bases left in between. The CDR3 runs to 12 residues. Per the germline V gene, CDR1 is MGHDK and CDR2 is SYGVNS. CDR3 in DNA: TGTGCCAGCAGTCAGATGGGCTACGAGCAGTACTTC. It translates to CASSQMGYEQYF.

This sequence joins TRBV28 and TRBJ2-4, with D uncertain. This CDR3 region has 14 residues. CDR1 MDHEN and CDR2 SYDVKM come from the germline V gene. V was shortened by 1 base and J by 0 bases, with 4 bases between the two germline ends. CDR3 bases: TGTGCCAGCAGTTTATCCGTAGCCAAAAACATTCAGTACTTC. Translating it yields CASSLSVAKNIQYF.

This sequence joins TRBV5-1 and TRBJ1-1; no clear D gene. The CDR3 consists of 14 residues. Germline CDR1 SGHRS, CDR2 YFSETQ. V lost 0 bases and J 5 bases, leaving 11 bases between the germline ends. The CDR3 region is CASSLEGSDTEAFF. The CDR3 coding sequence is TGCGCCAGCAGCTTGGAGGGAAGTGATACTGAAGCTTTCTTT.

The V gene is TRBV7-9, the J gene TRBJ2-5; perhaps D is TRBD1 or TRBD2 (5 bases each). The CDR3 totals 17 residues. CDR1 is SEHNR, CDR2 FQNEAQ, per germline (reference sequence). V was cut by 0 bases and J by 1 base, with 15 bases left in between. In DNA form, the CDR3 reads TGTGCCAGCAGCTTAGCTGGCTCGGGACGAGTCCAAGAGACCCAGTACTTC. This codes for CASSLAGSGRVQETQYF.

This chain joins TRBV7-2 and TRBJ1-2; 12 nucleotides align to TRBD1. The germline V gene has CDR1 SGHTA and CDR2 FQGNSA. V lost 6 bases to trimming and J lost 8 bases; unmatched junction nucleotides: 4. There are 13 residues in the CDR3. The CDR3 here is CASSTGTGGGYTF. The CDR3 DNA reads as TGTGCCAGCAGTACCGGGACAGGGGGCGGCTACACCTTC.

The DNA of the CDR3 is TGTGCCAGCAGCCCGGGGACAGGGTTGAACACTGAAGCTTTCTTT. Protein product: CASSPGTGLNTEAFF. The rearrangement links TRBV11-1 to TRBJ1-1; 9 nucleotides agree with TRBD1. J gave up 0 bases and V 5 bases, and 4 bases lay outside the gene matches. The CDR3 sequence is 15 residues long. Germline V gene sequence: CDR1 SGHAT, CDR2 FQDESV (reference sequence).

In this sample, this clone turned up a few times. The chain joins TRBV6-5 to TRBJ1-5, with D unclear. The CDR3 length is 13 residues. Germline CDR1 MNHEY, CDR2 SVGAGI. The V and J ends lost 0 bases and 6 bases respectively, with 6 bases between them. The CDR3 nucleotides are TGTGCCAGCAGTTACTCGAAGACTCAGCCCCAGCATTTT. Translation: CASSYSKTQPQHF.

CDR3 residues: CASIQGADTQYF. The DNA for the CDR3 is TGTGCCAGCATTCAAGGGGCAGATACGCAGTATTTT. The chain carries TRBV28 and TRBJ2-3; D is possibly TRBD1 (5 bases). Trimming shortened V by 7 bases and J by 4 bases, and 9 bases separated the two germline ends. This CDR3 comprises 12 residues. The germline V gene encodes CDR1 MDHEN and CDR2 SYDVKM.

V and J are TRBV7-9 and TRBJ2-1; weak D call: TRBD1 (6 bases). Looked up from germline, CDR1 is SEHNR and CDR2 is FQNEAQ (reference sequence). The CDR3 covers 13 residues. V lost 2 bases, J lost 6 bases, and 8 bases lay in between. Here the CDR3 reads CASSLQGLNEQFF. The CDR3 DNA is TGTGCCAGCAGCTTACAGGGGCTCAATGAGCAGTTCTTC.

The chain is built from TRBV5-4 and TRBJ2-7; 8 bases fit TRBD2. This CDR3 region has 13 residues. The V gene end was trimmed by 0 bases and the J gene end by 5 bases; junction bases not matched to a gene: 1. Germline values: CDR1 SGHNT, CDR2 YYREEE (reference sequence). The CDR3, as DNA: TGTGCCAGCAGCTTGGCGGGAGGGCACGAGCAGTACTTC. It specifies CASSLAGGHEQYF.

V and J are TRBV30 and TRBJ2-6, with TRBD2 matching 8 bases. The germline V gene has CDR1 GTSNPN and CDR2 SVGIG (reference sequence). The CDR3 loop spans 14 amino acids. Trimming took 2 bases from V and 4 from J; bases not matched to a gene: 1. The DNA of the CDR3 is TGTGCCTGGAGTACTAGCGGCGGGGCCAACGTCCTGACTTTC. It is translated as CAWSTSGGANVLTF.

The CDR3, as DNA: TGTGCCACCAGCAGAGACGCTAACTATGGCTACACCTTC. It specifies CATSRDANYGYTF. This chain links TRBV15 with TRBJ1-2; no clear D gene. The germline V and J ends were trimmed by 0 bases and 0 bases, with 2 bases remaining between them. CDR1 and CDR2 (germline): LNHNV, YYDKDF (reference sequence). This CDR3 contains 13 residues.

Here the CDR3 reads CASSYLGTSGRNEQFF. CDR3 in DNA: TGTGCCAGCAGTTACCTCGGGACTAGCGGGAGGAATGAGCAGTTCTTC. The chain couples TRBV6-5 to TRBJ2-1; TRBD2 matches at 15 bases. J gave up 7 bases and V 2 bases, and 3 bases lay outside the gene matches. From germline, CDR1 is MNHEY and CDR2 SVGAGI. The CDR3 is 16 residues long.

The CDR3, as DNA: TGTGCCACCAGCAGGGAGGGGATAGCCGGGAGAACTTACAATGAGCAGTTCTTC. Its translation is CATSREGIAGRTYNEQFF. The chain is built from TRBV15 and TRBJ2-1; D perhaps matches TRBD2 (6 bases). The germline V and J ends were trimmed by 3 bases and 4 bases, with 22 bases remaining between them. This CDR3 spans 18 amino acids. CDR1 is LNHNV, CDR2 YYDKDF, per germline (reference sequence).

The CDR3 bases are TGCGCCAGCAGCCCACCACAGGGGAACTATGGCTACACCTTC. Translating gives CASSPPQGNYGYTF. The chain couples TRBV5-1 to TRBJ1-2, with 7 bases that match TRBD1. The CDR3 runs to 14 residues. Trimming took 4 bases from V and 2 from J; bases not matched to a gene: 5. Germline lookup yields CDR1 SGHRS and CDR2 YFSETQ.